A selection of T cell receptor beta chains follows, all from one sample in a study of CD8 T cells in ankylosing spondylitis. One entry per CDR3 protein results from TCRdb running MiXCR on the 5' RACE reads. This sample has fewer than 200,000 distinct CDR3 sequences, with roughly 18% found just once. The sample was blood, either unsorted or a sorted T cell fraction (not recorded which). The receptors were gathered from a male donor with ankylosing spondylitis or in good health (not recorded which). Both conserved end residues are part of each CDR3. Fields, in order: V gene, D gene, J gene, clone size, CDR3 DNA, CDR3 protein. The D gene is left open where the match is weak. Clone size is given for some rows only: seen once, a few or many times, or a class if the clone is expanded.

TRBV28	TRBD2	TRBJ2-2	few	TGTGCCAGCAGTCCCCCGCGGGCTAGCGGACGAAGGCACGGGGAGCTGTTTTTT	CASSPPRASGRRHGELFF
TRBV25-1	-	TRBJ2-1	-	TGTGCCAGCAGTTCGGGTCAGGACAATGAGCAGTTCTTC	CASSSGQDNEQFF
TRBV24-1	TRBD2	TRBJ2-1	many	TGTGCCACCAGTGACCCGACTAGCGCGCCCTACAATGAGCAGTTCTTC	CATSDPTSAPYNEQFF
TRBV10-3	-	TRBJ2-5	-	TGTGCCATCCGAGAAGGGACGGGAGAGACCCAGTACTTC	CAIREGTGETQYF
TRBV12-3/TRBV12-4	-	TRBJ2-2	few	TGTGCCAGCAGTCCACAGGGTTTCCCCGGGGAGCTGTTTTTT	CASSPQGFPGELFF
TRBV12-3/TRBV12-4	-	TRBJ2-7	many	TGTGCCAGCAGCAGATCCCCTTTAATCTACGAGCAGTACTTC	CASSRSPLIYEQYF
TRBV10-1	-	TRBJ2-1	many	TGCGCCAGCAGTGATCCGACAAGAAACAATGAGCAGTTCTTC	CASSDPTRNNEQFF
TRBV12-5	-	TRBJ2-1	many	TGTGCTAGTGGCTTCTTTCAGAGCGGGTTCTCCTACAATGAGCAGTTCTTC	CASGFFQSGFSYNEQFF
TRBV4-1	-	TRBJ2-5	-	TGCGCCAGCAGCCAAGATCCGACAGGGAGGCGAGAGACCCAGTACTTC	CASSQDPTGRRETQYF
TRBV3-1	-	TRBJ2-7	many	TGTGCCAGCAGCCAACTCGGGTTAAACTACGAGCAGTACTTC	CASSQLGLNYEQYF
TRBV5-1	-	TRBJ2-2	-	TGCGCCAGCAGCTTACAGGGATCGAACACCGGGGAGCTGTTTTTT	CASSLQGSNTGELFF
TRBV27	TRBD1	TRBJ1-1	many	TGTGCCAGCAGTCTACAGACAGGGATCACTGAAGCTTTCTTT	CASSLQTGITEAFF
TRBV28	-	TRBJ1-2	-	TGTGCCAGCGGATCTCGTCACTATGGCTACACCTTC	CASGSRHYGYTF
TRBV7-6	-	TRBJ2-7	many	TGTGCCAGCAGCTTAGGCGGGACCCAGGACGGCGAGCAGTACTTC	CASSLGGTQDGEQYF
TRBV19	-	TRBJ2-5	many	TGTGCCAGTAGTCCAGAGGGAGAGACCCAGTACTTC	CASSPEGETQYF
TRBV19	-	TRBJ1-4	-	TGTGCCAGCTCCAAGTGGGCAACTAATGAAAAACTGTTTTTT	CASSKWATNEKLFF
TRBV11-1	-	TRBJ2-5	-	TGTGCCAGCAGCCTAGGGCCCTATACAGAAAAAGAGACCCAGTACTTC	CASSLGPYTEKETQYF
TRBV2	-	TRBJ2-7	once	TGTGCCAGCCTCGGCCGTTCCTACGAGCAGTACTTC	CASLGRSYEQYF
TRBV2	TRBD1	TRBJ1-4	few	TGTGCCAGCAGTGAAACACAGGGGAGAGGAAAACTGTTTTTT	CASSETQGRGKLFF
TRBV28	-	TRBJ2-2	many	TGTGCCAGCAGGAACGGGGGAGGGGAGCTGTTTTTT	CASRNGGGELFF
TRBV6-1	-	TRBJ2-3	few	TGTGCCAGCAGTGAAGTTACACTCTCACCAGATACGCAGTATTTT	CASSEVTLSPDTQYF
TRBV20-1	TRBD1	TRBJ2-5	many	TGCAGTGCTACTTATGGGGCAGGGGGAGTAAAGACCCAGTACTTC	CSATYGAGGVKTQYF
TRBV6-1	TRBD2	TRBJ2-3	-	TGTGCCAGCAGTCCACGGACTAGCGGGAGGAAAGATACGCAGTATTTT	CASSPRTSGRKDTQYF
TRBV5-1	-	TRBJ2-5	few	TGCGCCAGCACCTCCGCTCAGCGGGTTTACCAAGAGACCCAGTACTTC	CASTSAQRVYQETQYF
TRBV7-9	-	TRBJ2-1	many	TGTGCCAGCAGCTCGGTTTCTAGCGCGAGCTACAATGAGCAGTTCTTC	CASSSVSSASYNEQFF
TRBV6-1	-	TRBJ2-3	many	TGTGCCAGCACGGCGGAAGTCACAGATACGCAGTATTTT	CASTAEVTDTQYF
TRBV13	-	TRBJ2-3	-	TGTGCCAGCAGCCCCGAGGGCGCGGGCCGCACAGATACGCAGTATTTT	CASSPEGAGRTDTQYF
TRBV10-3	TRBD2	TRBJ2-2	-	TGTGCCATCAGTCCTATAGCGGGAGGCCTGAACACCGGGGAGCTGTTTTTT	CAISPIAGGLNTGELFF
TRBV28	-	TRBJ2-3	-	TGTGCCAGCAGTCCCCCTGCAGCCCGTGGGTATTTT	CASSPPAARGYF
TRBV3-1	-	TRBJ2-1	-	TGTGCCAGCAGCCAAGATTCGAGGGGGAGAATGCAGTTCTTC	CASSQDSRGRMQFF
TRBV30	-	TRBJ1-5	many	TGTGCCTGGAGCGACAGTAATCAGCCCCAGCATTTT	CAWSDSNQPQHF
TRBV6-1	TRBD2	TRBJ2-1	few	TGTGCCAGCAGCGGAGCGGGAGGGGGATACAATGAGCAGTTCTTC	CASSGAGGGYNEQFF
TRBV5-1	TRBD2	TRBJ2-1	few	TGCGCCAGCAGCTTGGACCTAGCGGGGACCAATGAGCAGTTCTTC	CASSLDLAGTNEQFF
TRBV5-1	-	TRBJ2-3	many	TGCGCCAGCAGCTCTCTCGGGACGACCAGAGATACGCAGTATTTT	CASSSLGTTRDTQYF
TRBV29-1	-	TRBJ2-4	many	TGCAGCGTTGGGAAGGGGACGGACAAAAACATTCAGTACTTC	CSVGKGTDKNIQYF
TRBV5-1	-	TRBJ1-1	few	TGCGCCAGCAGCGGCAGGGAAGGGGGCACTGAAGCTTTCTTT	CASSGREGGTEAFF
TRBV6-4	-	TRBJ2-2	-	TGTGCCAGCAGTGACCCGGACAGAACGGTAGTCACCGGGGAGCTGTTTTTT	CASSDPDRTVVTGELFF
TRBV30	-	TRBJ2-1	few	TGTGCCTGCATTCAATACAATGAGCAGTTCTTC	CACIQYNEQFF
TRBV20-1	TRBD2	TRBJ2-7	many	TGCAGTGCTCGCCCGGGACTAGCGGGGGGTTTGTGGTACTTC	CSARPGLAGGLWYF
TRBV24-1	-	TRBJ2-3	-	TGTGCCACCAGTGTTCGAGGGCGAGGCACAGATACGCAGTATTTT	CATSVRGRGTDTQYF
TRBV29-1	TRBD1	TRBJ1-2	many	TGCAGCGGGGGACAGGGTAACTATGGCTACACCTTC	CSGGQGNYGYTF
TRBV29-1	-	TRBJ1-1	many	TGCAGCGTTGAAGATGGGGGAGCTGAAGCTTTCTTT	CSVEDGGAEAFF
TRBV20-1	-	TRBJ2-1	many	TGCAGTGCTGAAACGGGGATCGGGTCTTATGAGCAGTTCTTC	CSAETGIGSYEQFF
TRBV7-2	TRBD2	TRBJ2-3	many	TGTGCCAGCAGCTTAGTCCCAGCGGGAGTTCGCACAGATACGCAGTATTTT	CASSLVPAGVRTDTQYF
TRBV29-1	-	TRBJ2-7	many	TGCAGCGTTGAAGATCCGCGGTCCTACGAGCAGTACTTC	CSVEDPRSYEQYF
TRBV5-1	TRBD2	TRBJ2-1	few	TGCGCCAGCAGTGCTAGCGGGAATGGCTACAATGAGCAGTTCTTC	CASSASGNGYNEQFF
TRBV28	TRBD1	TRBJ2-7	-	TGTGCCAGCAGTTCCGGGACAGGCCTTATCCACGATTACGAGCAGTACTTC	CASSSGTGLIHDYEQYF
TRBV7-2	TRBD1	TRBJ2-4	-	TGTGCCAGCAGCTTAACGGTTGCGACAGGGCCCCACATTCAGTACTTC	CASSLTVATGPHIQYF
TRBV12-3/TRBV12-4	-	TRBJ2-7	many	TGTGCCAGCAGTTATAGCGACGAGCAGTACTTC	CASSYSDEQYF
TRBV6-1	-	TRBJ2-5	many	TGTGCCAGCAGCTTACCCCACGAGACCCAGTACTTC	CASSLPHETQYF